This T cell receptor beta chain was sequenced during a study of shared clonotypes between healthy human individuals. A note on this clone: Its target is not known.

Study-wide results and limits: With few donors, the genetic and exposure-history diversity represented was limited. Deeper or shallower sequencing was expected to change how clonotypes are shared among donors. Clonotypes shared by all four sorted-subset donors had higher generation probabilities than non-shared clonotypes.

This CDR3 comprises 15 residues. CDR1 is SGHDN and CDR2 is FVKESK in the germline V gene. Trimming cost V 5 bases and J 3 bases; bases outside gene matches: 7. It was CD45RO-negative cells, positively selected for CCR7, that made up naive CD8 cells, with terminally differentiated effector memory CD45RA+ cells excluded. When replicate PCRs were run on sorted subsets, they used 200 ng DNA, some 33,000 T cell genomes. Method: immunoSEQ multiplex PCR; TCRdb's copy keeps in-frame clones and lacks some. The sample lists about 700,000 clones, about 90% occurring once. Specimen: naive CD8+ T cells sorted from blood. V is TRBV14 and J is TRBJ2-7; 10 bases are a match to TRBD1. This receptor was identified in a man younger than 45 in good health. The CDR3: CASSMGTGDYYEQYF. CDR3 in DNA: TGTGCCAGCAGCATGGGGACAGGGGATTACTACGAGCAGTACTTC.